The sequence of this T cell receptor (beta chain) was determined in a study of human T cells and chemical hapten exposure. Findings and limits, study-wide: In comparison with controls, expanded TCRs gave rise to a significantly larger number of large CDR3 similarity clusters.

The germline V and J ends were trimmed by 2 bases and 4 bases, with 16 bases remaining between them. CDR3 length: 16 residues. Germline loops: CDR1 MNHEY, CDR2 SVGAGI. TCRdb re-called the RACE reads with MiXCR, one entry per CDR3 protein. The repertoire consists of more than 150,000 distinct CDR3 sequences, with about 15% occurring once and the leading ten covering 1.5% to 2%. Indicated time point: patch test 1, 2 weeks after DPC sensitization. As for treatment: therapeutic diphenylcyclopropenone sensitization with weekly scalp DPC. This clonotype was detected many times. Its specificity is not known. This clonotype was obtained from a young woman with alopecia areata. Some clones in this sample may be carry-over from other donors' samples. The chain combines TRBV6-5 with TRBJ2-3, with D perhaps being TRBD1 or TRBD2 (6 bases each). The source was whole blood, collected in connection with sensitization to the hapten diphenylcyclopropenone (DPC). The CDR3 reads CASSYTPSGGPDTQYF. Here the CDR3 DNA reads TGTGCCAGCAGTTACACCCCCTCCGGGGGCCCAGATACGCAGTATTTT.